This TCR beta chain was profiled in a study of blood T cell repertoires in COVID-19. Turning to the study itself: Sample material is recorded as cDNA or gDNA derived from T cells, B-cell-depleted T cells, or PBMCs.

In the original workflow: Cell counts per sample came from amplifying reference gene primers. Here immunoSEQ multiplex PCR was the method, and the copy in TCRdb shows in-frame clones only, minus some. D and trimming come from the DNA, and the V and J calls and clone size come from that table. The sample holds over 200,000 clones, approximately 80% seen once. CDR3 size: 17 residues. V was pared by 0 bases and J by 2 bases, with 1 base of the junction left unmatched. The germline V gene has CDR1 LGHDT and CDR2 YNNKEL (reference sequence). Material: peripheral blood. This TCR derives from an elderly woman with active or convalescent COVID-19. The chain links TRBV3-1 (or the pseudogene TRBV3-2) to TRBJ2-3; TRBD2 agrees at 14 bases. The CDR3 nucleotides are TGTGCCAGCAGCCAAGAGACTAGCGGGAGGGTCACAGATACGCAGTATTTT. It translates to CASSQETSGRVTDTQYF.